Listed here are 17 T cell receptor beta chains from one sample, sequenced in a study of shared clonotypes between healthy human individuals. Sequencing was performed with immunoSEQ multiplex PCR; in TCRdb, only in-frame clones are kept and a portion is missing. The sample contains around 2,100,000 clones, roughly 95% of which appear only once. Naive CD8 populations comprised CD45RO-negative cells positively selected for CCR7, excluding terminally differentiated effector memory CD45RA+ cells. Sequencing was carried out using naive CD8+ T cells sorted from blood. These receptors came from a man aged 18 to 30 in good health.

This clone was observed once. This chain links TRBV29-1 with TRBJ1-2; D gene ambiguous. The CDR3 consists of 12 residues. Trimming removed 4 bases from V and 0 bases from J, with 6 bases in between. Looked up from germline, CDR1 is SQVTM and CDR2 is ANQGSEA. The CDR3 DNA reads TGCAGCGTTGTAGTAGCTAACTATGGCTACACCTTC. Protein: CSVVVANYGYTF.

This clone was seen just once. The chain recombines TRBV7-2 with TRBJ2-7, with 10 nucleotides matching TRBD2. With V trimmed by 4 bases and J by 2 bases, 11 bases remained unmatched. Germline V CDR1 and CDR2: SGHTA, FQGNSA. CDR3 size: 17 residues. The CDR3 sequence: CASSSIISSGGAYEQYF. DNA for the CDR3: TGTGCCAGCAGCTCTATCATTTCTAGCGGGGGTGCCTACGAGCAGTACTTC. Full variable domain (outside the CDR3, taken from reference TRBV7-2 and TRBJ2-7): GAGVSQSPSNKVTEKGKDVELRCDPISGHTALYWYRQSLGQGLEFLIYFQGNSAPDKSGLPSDRFSAERTGGSVSTLTIQRTQQEDSAVYLCASSSIISSGGAYEQYFGPGTRLTVT.

The gene calls are TRBV5-6 and TRBJ1-2, with a tentative D call TRBD1 (6 bases). The CDR3 consists of 16 residues. In germline, CDR1 is SGHDT, CDR2 YYEEEE. V was trimmed by 4 bases and J by 4 bases, leaving 20 bases between them. CDR3 amino acids: CASSKTGTHFPYGYTF. The CDR3 DNA reads as TGTGCCAGCAGCAAAACAGGGACCCACTTTCCCTATGGCTACACCTTC.

V and J are TRBV18 and TRBJ2-5, with 8 bases matching TRBD1. CDR1 KGHSH and CDR2 LQKENI come from the germline V gene. The CDR3 contains 15 residues. The ends lost 8 bases at V and 5 bases at J; junction bases unmatched: 13. CDR3 in DNA: TGTGCCAGCAACAGGCCGGACAGGGACTGGGAGACCCAGTACTTC. This translates into CASNRPDRDWETQYF.

The rearrangement joins TRBV2 to TRBJ1-5, with a weak D call TRBD1 (6 bases). Trimming shortened V by 7 bases and J by 6 bases, and 13 bases separated the two germline ends. The CDR3 sequence is 13 residues long. Germline assignment: CDR1 SNHLY and CDR2 FYNNEI. CDR3 region: CASTDWGAQPQHF. CDR3 bases: TGTGCCAGCACCGATTGGGGGGCTCAGCCCCAGCATTTT.

V gene TRBV4-1 combines with J gene TRBJ2-3, with TRBD1 matching 9 bases. The V segment lost 3 bases and the J segment 6 bases; nucleotides outside the gene matches: 10. Looked up from germline, CDR1 is MGHRA and CDR2 is YSYEKL. The CDR3 is 16 amino acids. In DNA form, the CDR3 reads TGCGCCAGCAGCCACACAGGGGGCCCCGTTGAGGATACGCAGTATTTT. Its translation: CASSHTGGPVEDTQYF.

This chain connects TRBV29-1 to TRBJ2-7, with 12 bases matching TRBD1. This CDR3 comprises 14 residues. V dropped 2 bases and J dropped 7; count of bases not matched to a gene: 6. Germline CDR1 reads SQVTM; CDR2 reads ANQGSEA. The CDR3 protein is CSVELGQGAHEQYF. In nucleotides, the CDR3 is TGCAGCGTTGAACTGGGACAGGGGGCTCATGAGCAGTACTTC.

This sequence joins TRBV4-1 and TRBJ1-1; D might be TRBD1 (6 bases). Trimming removed 4 bases from V and 0 bases from J, with 15 bases in between. Germline V lookup: CDR1 MGHRA, CDR2 YSYEKL. The CDR3 length is 16 residues. The CDR3 DNA sequence: TGCGCCAGCAGCCGGATAAGGGGGGCAGTGAACACTGAAGCTTTCTTT. Protein product: CASSRIRGAVNTEAFF.

The chain recombines TRBV6-5 with TRBJ2-7; tentatively, D is TRBD2 (6 bases). The CDR3 totals 13 residues. The V and J ends lost 2 bases and 4 bases respectively, with 9 bases between them. Germline V CDR1 and CDR2: MNHEY, SVGAGI. The CDR3 coding sequence is TGTGCCAGCAGTTACATCGCGGGGTACGAGCAGTACTTC. Protein sequence: CASSYIAGYEQYF.

As concerns this clone: This CDR3 is also generated by other DNA sequences in the sample. The chain joins TRBV5-1 to TRBJ1-1, with D possibly matching TRBD1 (5 bases). The CDR3 consists of 13 residues. V lost 2 bases and J 3 bases, leaving 8 bases between the germline ends. Germline V lookup: CDR1 SGHRS, CDR2 YFSETQ. This chain's CDR3 is CASSLTGYTEAFF. The CDR3 coding sequence is TGCGCCAGCAGCTTAACAGGATACACTGAAGCTTTCTTT.

This chain connects TRBV6-5 to TRBJ2-7; D not resolved. The CDR3 consists of 15 residues. In germline, CDR1 is MNHEY, CDR2 SVGAGI. Trimming took 6 bases from V and 0 from J, leaving 15 bases between them. DNA of the CDR3: TGTGCCAGCAGCTTGAACCCGGCAGGCTCCTACGAGCAGTACTTC. This encodes CASSLNPAGSYEQYF.

This chain uses TRBV5-8 with TRBJ2-1; D uncertain. V lost 4 bases to trimming and J lost 7 bases, with 6 bases between them. CDR3 length: 11 amino acids. CDR1 and CDR2 (germline): SGHTS, YDEGEE. The CDR3 DNA follows: TGTGCCAGCAGCAAGACGAATGAGCAGTTCTTC. Amino acid sequence: CASSKTNEQFF.

V gene TRBV5-4 combines with J gene TRBJ2-7, with TRBD2 matching over 12 bases. The germline CDR1 and CDR2 sequences are SGHNT and YYREEE (reference sequence). The trim removed 3 bases at V and 0 bases at J, leaving 7 bases unmatched. The CDR3 consists of 17 residues. CDR3 in amino acids: CASSSGLAGSLSYEQYF. CDR3 coding DNA: TGTGCCAGCAGCTCGGGACTAGCGGGCTCCCTCTCCTACGAGCAGTACTTC.

A word on this clone: Additional DNA sequences in this sample encode the identical CDR3. The genes are TRBV30 and TRBJ1-5; no definite D call. V was clipped by 0 bases and J by 3 bases, with 9 bases between them. CDR1 and CDR2 from the germline V gene are GTSNPN and SVGIG (reference sequence). The CDR3 consists of 14 residues. The CDR3 region is CAWSVGVLNQPQHF. DNA of the CDR3: TGTGCCTGGAGTGTAGGTGTCCTCAATCAGCCCCAGCATTTT.

This chain joins TRBV6-1 and TRBJ1-2, with D maybe TRBD1 (6 bases). Trimming removed 8 bases from V and 4 bases from J, with 20 bases in between. Germline-derived CDR1 and CDR2 are MNHNS and SASEGT. The CDR3 extends over 15 amino acids. CDR3 residues: CASAESGQLLYGYTF. The CDR3 DNA reads as TGTGCCAGCGCCGAATCGGGACAACTTCTCTATGGCTACACCTTC.

This chain connects TRBV28 to TRBJ2-7; 9 positions match TRBD1. The V and J ends lost 3 bases and 3 bases, in that order; junction bases with no gene match: 12. The CDR3 length is 17 residues. Germline loops: CDR1 MDHEN, CDR2 SYDVKM. This chain's CDR3 is CASSFKALQGAVYEQYF. The CDR3 coding sequence is TGTGCCAGCAGTTTTAAGGCACTACAGGGGGCTGTCTACGAGCAGTACTTC.

This chain joins TRBV15 and TRBJ2-1, with 9 bases aligning to TRBD2. CDR3 length: 15 residues. Germline assignment: CDR1 LNHNV and CDR2 YYDKDF (reference sequence). V shed 5 bases, J shed 9 bases, and the junction held 11 bases outside the gene matches. This CDR3 is CATSGISGSVFEQFF. CDR3 bases: TGTGCCACCAGCGGTATTAGCGGGAGTGTGTTTGAGCAGTTCTTC.